This T cell receptor (beta chain) was captured in a study of blood T cell repertoires in COVID-19. Method: immunoSEQ multiplex PCR; TCRdb's copy keeps in-frame clones and lacks some. The sample has some 43,000 clones, about four fifths seen once. With 1 base removed from V and 15 bases from J, the gap between germline ends came to 13 bases. The CDR3 runs to 12 residues. Germline assignment: CDR1 SEHNR and CDR2 FQNEAQ (reference sequence). This receptor was taken from a man between 40 and 49 years old with active or convalescent COVID-19. Sequenced sample: peripheral blood. This chain uses TRBV7-9 with TRBJ2-1; maybe TRBD2 (5 bases). CDR3 nucleotide sequence: TGTGCCAGCAGCTTAGTACGGGCTAGCCCGTTCTTC. Its protein product is CASSLVRASPFF.